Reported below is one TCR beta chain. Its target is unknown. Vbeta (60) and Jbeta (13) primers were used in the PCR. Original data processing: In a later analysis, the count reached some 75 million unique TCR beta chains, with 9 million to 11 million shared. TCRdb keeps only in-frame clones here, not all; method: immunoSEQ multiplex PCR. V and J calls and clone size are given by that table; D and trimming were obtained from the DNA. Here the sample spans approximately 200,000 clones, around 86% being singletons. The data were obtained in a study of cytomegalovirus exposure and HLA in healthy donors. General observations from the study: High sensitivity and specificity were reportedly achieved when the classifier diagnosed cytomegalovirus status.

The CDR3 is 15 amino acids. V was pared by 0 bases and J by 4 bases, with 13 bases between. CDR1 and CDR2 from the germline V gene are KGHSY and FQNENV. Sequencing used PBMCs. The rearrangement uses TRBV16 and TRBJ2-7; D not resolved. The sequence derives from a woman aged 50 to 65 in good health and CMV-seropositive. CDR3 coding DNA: TGTGCCAGCAGCCAATCGCCAGGTGGTGGGTACGAGCAGTACTTC. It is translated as CASSQSPGGGYEQYF.